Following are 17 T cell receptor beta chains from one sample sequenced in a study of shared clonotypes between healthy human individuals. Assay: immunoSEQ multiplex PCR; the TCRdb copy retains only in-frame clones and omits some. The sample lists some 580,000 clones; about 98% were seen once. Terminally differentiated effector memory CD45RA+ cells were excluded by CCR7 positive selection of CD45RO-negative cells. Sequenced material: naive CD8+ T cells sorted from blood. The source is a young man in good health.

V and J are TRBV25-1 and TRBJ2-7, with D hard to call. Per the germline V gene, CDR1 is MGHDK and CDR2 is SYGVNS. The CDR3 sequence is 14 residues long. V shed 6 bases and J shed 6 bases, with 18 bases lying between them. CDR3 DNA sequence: TGTGCCAGCAGCTCTCAACCTCAAGAAAGCGAGCAGTACTTC. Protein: CASSSQPQESEQYF.

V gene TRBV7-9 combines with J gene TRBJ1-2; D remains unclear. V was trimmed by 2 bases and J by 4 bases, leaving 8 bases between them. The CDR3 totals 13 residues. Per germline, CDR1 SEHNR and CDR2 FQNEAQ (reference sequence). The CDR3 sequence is CASSLPVAYGYTF. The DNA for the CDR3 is TGTGCCAGCAGCTTACCTGTTGCCTATGGCTACACCTTC.

The CDR3 is CACRGRAAPHFESYTQYF. CDR3 coding DNA: TGTGCCTGCCGCGGGAGGGCAGCGCCCCATTTTGAGTCATATACGCAGTATTTT. The rearrangement links TRBV11-2 to TRBJ2-3; TRBD2 aligns across 9 bases. V shed 11 bases, J shed 7 bases, and the junction held 25 bases outside the gene matches. The CDR3 is made up of 18 amino acids. Germline-derived CDR1 and CDR2 are SGHAT and FQNNGV.

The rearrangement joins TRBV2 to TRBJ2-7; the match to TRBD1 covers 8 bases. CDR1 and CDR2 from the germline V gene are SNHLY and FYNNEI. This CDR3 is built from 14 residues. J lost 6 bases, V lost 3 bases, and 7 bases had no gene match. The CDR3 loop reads CASSDLDRVIEQYF. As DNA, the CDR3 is TGTGCCAGCAGTGATTTGGACAGGGTCATCGAGCAGTACTTC. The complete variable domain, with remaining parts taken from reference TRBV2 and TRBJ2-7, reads EPEVTQTPSHQVTQMGQEVILRCVPISNHLYFYWYRQILGQKVEFLVSFYNNEISEKSEIFDDQFSVERPDGSNFTLKIRSTKLEDSAMYFCASSDLDRVIEQYFGPGTRLTVT.

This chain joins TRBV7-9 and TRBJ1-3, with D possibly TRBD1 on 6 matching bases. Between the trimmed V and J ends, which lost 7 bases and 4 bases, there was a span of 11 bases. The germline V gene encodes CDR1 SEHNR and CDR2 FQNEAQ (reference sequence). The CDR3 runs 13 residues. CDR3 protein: CASTQGLGNTIYF. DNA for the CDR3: TGTGCCAGCACGCAGGGGTTAGGAAACACCATATATTTT.

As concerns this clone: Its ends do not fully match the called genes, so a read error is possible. The chain's CDR3 is CASSLGRGAYEQYF. CDR3 nucleotides: TGTGCTAGCAGCTTGGGCAGGGGGGCCTACGAGCAGTACTTC. The rearrangement joins TRBV7-7 to TRBJ2-7, with a weak D call TRBD1 (7 bases). The CDR3 runs to 14 residues. CDR1 is SSHAT, CDR2 FNYEAQ, per germline (reference sequence).

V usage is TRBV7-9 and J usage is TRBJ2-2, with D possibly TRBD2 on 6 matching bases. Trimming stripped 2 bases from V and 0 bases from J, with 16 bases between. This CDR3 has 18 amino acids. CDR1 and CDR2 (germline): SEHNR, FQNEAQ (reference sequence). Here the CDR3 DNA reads TGTGCCAGCAGCTTAATGCGGGGATCTGTATCGAACACCGGGGAGCTGTTTTTT. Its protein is CASSLMRGSVSNTGELFF.

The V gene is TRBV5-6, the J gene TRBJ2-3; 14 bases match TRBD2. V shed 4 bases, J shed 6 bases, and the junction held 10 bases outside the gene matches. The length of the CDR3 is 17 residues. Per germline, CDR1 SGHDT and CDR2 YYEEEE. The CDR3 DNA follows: TGTGCCAGCAGCGGACCGGGACTAGCGGGGGTAGGTGATACGCAGTATTTT. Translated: CASSGPGLAGVGDTQYF.

Here the CDR3 reads CASTISTGSRNRGYTF. The CDR3 DNA reads TGTGCCAGCACCATCTCGACTGGCAGTCGGAACCGAGGCTACACCTTC. The genes are TRBV7-9 and TRBJ1-2; D remains ambiguous. V was trimmed by 7 bases and J by 8 bases, leaving 26 bases between them. The CDR3 is 16 amino acids. The germline V gene has CDR1 SEHNR and CDR2 FQNEAQ (reference sequence).

The CDR3 sequence: CASSLYPRGADYGYTF. For the CDR3, the DNA is TGTGCCAGCAGCCTGTACCCCAGGGGGGCTGACTATGGCTACACCTTC. The genes are TRBV5-6 and TRBJ1-2; TRBD1 aligns across 7 bases. Germline V gives CDR1 SGHDT, CDR2 YYEEEE. Trimming at V came to 4 bases and at J to 3 bases, leaving 12 bases not matched to a gene. The CDR3 consists of 16 residues.

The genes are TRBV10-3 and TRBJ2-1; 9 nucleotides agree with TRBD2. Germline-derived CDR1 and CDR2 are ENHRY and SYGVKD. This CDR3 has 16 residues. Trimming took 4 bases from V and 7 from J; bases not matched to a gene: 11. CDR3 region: CAISGSAGGPENEQFF. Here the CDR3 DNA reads TGTGCCATCAGTGGCTCCGCGGGAGGGCCGGAAAATGAGCAGTTCTTC.

CDR3 DNA: TGTGCCAGCAGCTTTGGTCTAGCGGTTAATGAGCAGTTCTTC. Translated, it gives CASSFGLAVNEQFF. The chain uses TRBV7-2 and TRBJ2-1; TRBD2 matches 7 bases. V was pared by 3 bases and J by 7 bases, with 6 bases of the junction left unmatched. Germline-derived CDR1 and CDR2 are SGHTA and FQGNSA. The CDR3 has 14 amino acids.

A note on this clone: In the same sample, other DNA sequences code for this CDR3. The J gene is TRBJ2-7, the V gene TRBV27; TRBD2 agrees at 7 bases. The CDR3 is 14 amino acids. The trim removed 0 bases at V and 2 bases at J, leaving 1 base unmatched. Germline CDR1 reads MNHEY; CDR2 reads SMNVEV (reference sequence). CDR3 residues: CASSLSGGTYEQYF. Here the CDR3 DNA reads TGTGCCAGCAGTTTATCGGGGGGGACCTACGAGCAGTACTTC.

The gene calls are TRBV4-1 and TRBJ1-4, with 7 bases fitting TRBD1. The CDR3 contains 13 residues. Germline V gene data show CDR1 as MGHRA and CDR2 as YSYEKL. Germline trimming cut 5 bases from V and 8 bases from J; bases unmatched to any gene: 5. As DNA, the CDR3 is TGCGCCAGCAGCGACAGGGTGGACGAAAAACTGTTTTTT. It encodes CASSDRVDEKLFF.

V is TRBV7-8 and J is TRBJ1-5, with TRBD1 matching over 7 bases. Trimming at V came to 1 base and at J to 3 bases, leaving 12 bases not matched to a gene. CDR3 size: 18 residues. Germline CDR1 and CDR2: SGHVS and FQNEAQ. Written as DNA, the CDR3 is TGTGCCAGCAGCTTAGAAGGTTGGAACAGGGGTAACAATCAGCCCCAGCATTTT. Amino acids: CASSLEGWNRGNNQPQHF.

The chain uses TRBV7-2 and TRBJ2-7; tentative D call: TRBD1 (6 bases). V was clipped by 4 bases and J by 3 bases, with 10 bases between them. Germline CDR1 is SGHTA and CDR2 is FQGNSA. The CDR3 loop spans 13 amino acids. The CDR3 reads CASSSYRDYEQYF. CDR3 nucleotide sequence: TGTGCCAGCAGCTCATACAGGGACTACGAGCAGTACTTC.

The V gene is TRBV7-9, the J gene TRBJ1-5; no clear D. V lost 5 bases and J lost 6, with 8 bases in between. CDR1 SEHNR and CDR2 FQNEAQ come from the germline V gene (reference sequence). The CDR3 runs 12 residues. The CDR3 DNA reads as TGTGCCAGCAGCGTTAACGGTCAGCCCCAGCATTTT. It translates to CASSVNGQPQHF.